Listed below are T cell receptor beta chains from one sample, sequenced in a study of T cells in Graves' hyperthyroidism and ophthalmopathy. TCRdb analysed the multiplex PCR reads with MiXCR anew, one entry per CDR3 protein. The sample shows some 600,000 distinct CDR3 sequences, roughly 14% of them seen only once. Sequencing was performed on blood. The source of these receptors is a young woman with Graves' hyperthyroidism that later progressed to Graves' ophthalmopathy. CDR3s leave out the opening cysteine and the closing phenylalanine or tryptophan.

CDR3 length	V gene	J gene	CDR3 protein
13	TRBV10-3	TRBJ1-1	AISDRGAENTEAF
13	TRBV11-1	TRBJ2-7	ASSSYPRGSHEQY
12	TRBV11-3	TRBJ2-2	ASSFGPTPGELF
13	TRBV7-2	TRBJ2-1	ASRATALQVNEQF
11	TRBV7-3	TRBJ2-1	ASSPGGDNEQF
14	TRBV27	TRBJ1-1	ASTPWGTELNTEAF
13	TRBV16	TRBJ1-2	ASSQLTGANYGYT
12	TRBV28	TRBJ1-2	ASSILGGVYGYT
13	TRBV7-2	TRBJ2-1	ASSLALPSYNEQF
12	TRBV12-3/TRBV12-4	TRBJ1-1	ASSFVTGETEAF
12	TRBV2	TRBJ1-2	ASSVDRGNYGYT
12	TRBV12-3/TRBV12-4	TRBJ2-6	ASATGSGANVLT
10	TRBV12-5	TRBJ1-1	ASGLGLTEAF
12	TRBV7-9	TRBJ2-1	ASSHRTPYNEQF
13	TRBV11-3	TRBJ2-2	ASSQDTKDTGELF
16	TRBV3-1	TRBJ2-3	ASSQEITSGSSTDTQY
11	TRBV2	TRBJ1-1	ASSEARTAEAF
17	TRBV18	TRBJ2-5	ASSPNPGQGAGGQETQY
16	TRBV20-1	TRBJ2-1	SAPKGLAGGFGWNEQF
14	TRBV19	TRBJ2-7	ASSIDLGTGAVEQY
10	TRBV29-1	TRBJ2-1	SVRPTPSEQF
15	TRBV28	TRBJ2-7	ASSLWDLAGEFYEQY
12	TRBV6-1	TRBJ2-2	ASTFLENTGELF
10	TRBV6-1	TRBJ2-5	ASGPNRETQY
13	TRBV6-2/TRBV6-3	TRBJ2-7	ASRPETGGSYEQY